Listed here are 24 T cell receptor beta chains from one sample, sequenced in a study of cytomegalovirus exposure and HLA in healthy donors. The PCR employed 60 Vbeta primers together with 13 Jbeta primers. Libraries were prepared by immunoSEQ multiplex PCR; TCRdb keeps only in-frame clonotypes and omits some of them. The sample gives over 75,000 clones, roughly 80% of which show up once; just over 0.75% is in the top ten. Sequencing was carried out using PBMCs. These receptors all stem from a woman aged 55-70 years in good health and CMV-seronegative.

This rearrangement joins TRBV7-2 to TRBJ1-5; D call uncertain. This CDR3 has 14 residues. Trimming pared 3 bases from V and 2 bases from J, leaving 8 bases between. Per germline, CDR1 SGHTA and CDR2 FQGNSA. The CDR3 DNA sequence: TGTGCCAGCAGCTTCGCGGGTCGCAATCAGCCCCAGCATTTT. Amino acid sequence: CASSFAGRNQPQHF.

This chain joins TRBV9 and TRBJ2-2, with D maybe TRBD1 (6 bases). CDR1 SGDLS and CDR2 YYNGEE come from the germline V gene. This CDR3 comprises 14 residues. Trimming shortened V by 3 bases and J by 7 bases, and 13 bases separated the two germline ends. The CDR3 loop is CASSEGHPYGELFF. For the CDR3, the DNA is TGTGCCAGCAGCGAGGGACACCCCTACGGGGAGCTGTTTTTT.

The genes are TRBV5-6 and TRBJ2-7; possibly TRBD1 for D (5 bases). Germline-derived CDR1 and CDR2 are SGHDT and YYEEEE. V dropped 0 bases and J dropped 4 bases, with 11 bases sitting between them. There are 14 residues in the CDR3. This CDR3 reads CASSLEGRSYEQYF. CDR3 sequence (DNA): TGTGCCAGCAGCTTGGAGGGGCGGTCATACGAGCAGTACTTC.

The rearrangement joins TRBV2 to TRBJ2-7; TRBD2 agrees at 13 bases. There are 13 residues in the CDR3. CDR1 and CDR2 (germline): SNHLY, FYNNEI. The V segment lost 10 bases and the J segment 3 bases; nucleotides outside the gene matches: 3. For the CDR3, the DNA is TGTGCCACCTGGACTAGCGGGAGCTACGAGCAGTACTTC. It is translated as CATWTSGSYEQYF.

This chain connects TRBV9 to TRBJ1-1; the D is unclear. The V end lost 0 bases, the J end lost 3 bases, and 6 bases lay between the germline ends. Germline V gene data show CDR1 as SGDLS and CDR2 as YYNGEE. CDR3 length: 13 amino acids. The chain's CDR3 is CASSVVEDTEAFF. DNA of the CDR3: TGTGCCAGCAGCGTAGTTGAGGACACTGAAGCTTTCTTT.

This rearrangement joins TRBV4-3 to TRBJ1-1, with D hard to call. Deletions cut 0 bases from V and 2 bases from J, with 13 bases between. The CDR3 runs 16 residues. Germline V gene lookup returns CDR1 LGHNA and CDR2 YSLEER. CDR3 sequence: CASSQDPGGINTEAFF. The DNA for the CDR3 is TGCGCCAGCAGCCAAGATCCGGGAGGGATTAACACTGAAGCTTTCTTT.

The V and J genes are TRBV28 and TRBJ2-7; D gene ambiguous. Germline values: CDR1 MDHEN, CDR2 SYDVKM. The CDR3 has 13 residues. The V end was cut by 6 bases, the J end by 0 bases, with 9 bases between. CDR3 region: CASSPTASYEQYF. The CDR3 region has the DNA TGTGCCAGCAGCCCAACAGCCTCCTACGAGCAGTACTTC.

The chain is built from TRBV5-6 and TRBJ1-1; 9 bases agree with TRBD1. The CDR3 totals 16 residues. V shed 3 bases and J 7 bases; nucleotides not matched to a gene: 13. Per the germline V gene, CDR1 is SGHDT and CDR2 is YYEEEE. The CDR3 sequence is CASSSLRRTGVVEAFF. DNA for the CDR3: TGTGCCAGCAGCTCCCTCCGTCGGACAGGGGTGGTTGAAGCTTTCTTT.

This clone has only a few counts. This sequence joins TRBV27 and TRBJ2-1; weak D call: TRBD2 (8 bases). V lost 7 bases, J lost 6 bases, and 16 bases lay in between. The CDR3 spans 14 residues. CDR1 and CDR2 from the germline V gene are MNHEY and SMNVEV (reference sequence). CDR3 DNA sequence: TGTGCCAGCACCTCAGGGGGACTAGGCAATGAGCAGTTCTTC. Translated, it gives CASTSGGLGNEQFF.

This clone was seen more than once but under ten times. The rearrangement links TRBV7-6 to TRBJ2-7, with D possibly TRBD2 on 5 matching bases. CDR1 is SGHVS, CDR2 FNYEAQ, per germline. This CDR3 has 14 amino acids. V lost 2 bases and J lost 3, with 11 bases in between. CDR3 sequence: CASSLSASGYEQYF. In DNA, the CDR3 is TGTGCCAGCAGCTTATCCGCCAGCGGCTACGAGCAGTACTTC.

The chain combines TRBV6-1 with TRBJ2-3, with 10 bases identical to TRBD1. CDR1 is MNHNS, CDR2 SASEGT, per germline. Trimming took 3 bases from V and 1 from J; bases not matched to a gene: 7. There are 17 residues in the CDR3. CDR3 sequence: CASSETGGYGGTDTQYF. The CDR3 DNA follows: TGTGCCAGCAGTGAGACAGGGGGCTATGGGGGCACAGATACGCAGTATTTT.

The rearrangement links TRBV29-1 to TRBJ1-4; D gene unclear. V dropped 4 bases and J dropped 1 base, with 13 bases sitting between them. This CDR3 is built from 15 residues. Germline loops: CDR1 SQVTM, CDR2 ANQGSEA. In DNA form, the CDR3 reads TGCAGCGTTGTTCTCGAGGGAGGAACTAATGAAAAACTGTTTTTT. It codes for CSVVLEGGTNEKLFF. The entire variable domain, with the rest obtained from reference TRBV29-1 and TRBJ1-4, is as follows: SAVISQKPSRDICQRGTSLTIQCQVDSQVTMMFWYRQQPGQSLTLIATANQGSEATYESGFVIDKFPISRPNLTFSTLTVSNMSPEDSSIYLCSVVLEGGTNEKLFFGSGTQLSVL.

The rearrangement joins TRBV19 to TRBJ2-7; D might be TRBD2 (6 bases). The CDR3 spans 14 residues. Per germline, CDR1 LNHDA and CDR2 SQIVND (reference sequence). The ends were cut back, 3 bases at V and 0 bases at J, with 9 bases in the middle. Here the CDR3 DNA reads TGTGCCAGTAGTATTGGGGGAGGCTCCTACGAGCAGTACTTC. It specifies CASSIGGGSYEQYF.

This clone turned up a few times. V gene TRBV30 combines with J gene TRBJ2-1; 9 bases are shared with TRBD2. This CDR3 contains 14 residues. V lost 4 bases, J lost 5 bases, and 6 bases stayed unmatched. CDR1 and CDR2 (germline): GTSNPN, SVGIG (reference sequence). CDR3 nucleotide sequence: TGTGCCTGGACCCTCCGGACTAGCGACAATGAGCAGTTCTTC. Its translation: CAWTLRTSDNEQFF.

V is TRBV4-3 and J is TRBJ2-1; D might be TRBD1 (6 bases). This CDR3 has 13 amino acids. The ends were cut back, 2 bases at V and 8 bases at J, with 10 bases in the middle. Germline V gives CDR1 LGHNA, CDR2 YSLEER. CDR3 coding DNA: TGCGCCAGCAGCCAAACCCAGGGGTATGAGCAGTTCTTC. Amino acids: CASSQTQGYEQFF.

J is TRBJ2-5 and V is TRBV27, with D possibly being TRBD2 (5 bases). The CDR3 has 15 residues. The germline V and J ends were trimmed by 3 bases and 2 bases, with 13 bases remaining between them. The germline V gene encodes CDR1 MNHEY and CDR2 SMNVEV (reference sequence). Here the CDR3 DNA reads TGTGCCAGCAGTTTGGGAGACTACCCTCAAGAGACCCAGTACTTC. Translating it yields CASSLGDYPQETQYF.

The chain employs TRBV29-1 and TRBJ1-1; D not certain. With 2 bases removed from V and 10 bases from J, the gap between germline ends came to 11 bases. Germline CDR1 reads SQVTM; CDR2 reads ANQGSEA. This CDR3 has 11 amino acids. The CDR3 protein is CSVESPGRAFF. The DNA for the CDR3 is TGCAGCGTTGAAAGTCCGGGGAGAGCTTTCTTT.

The chain has TRBV9 and TRBJ2-3; weak D call: TRBD1 (6 bases). CDR1 and CDR2 from the germline V gene are SGDLS and YYNGEE. Trimming left V 4 bases short and J 4 bases short, with 16 bases between. The CDR3 runs 15 residues. CDR3 bases: TGTGCCAGCAGCAACGGACAGTACGGACCAGATACGCAGTATTTT. The encoded protein is CASSNGQYGPDTQYF.

The V gene is TRBV9, the J gene TRBJ1-1, with D uncertain. CDR1 and CDR2 (germline): SGDLS, YYNGEE. V was pared by 1 base and J by 0 bases, with 4 bases between. The CDR3 has 13 residues. The CDR3 DNA follows: TGTGCCAGCAGCGTAATAATGAACACTGAAGCTTTCTTT. Its translation is CASSVIMNTEAFF.

The chain couples TRBV11-2 to TRBJ1-2, with TRBD1 identical over 7 bases. Germline V gene lookup returns CDR1 SGHAT and CDR2 FQNNGV. V shed 5 bases and J 8 bases; nucleotides not matched to a gene: 2. The CDR3 sequence is 11 residues long. In DNA, the CDR3 is TGTGCCAGCAGCCTAGGGGGCGGCTACACCTTC. Translated: CASSLGGGYTF.

This clone came up a few times. The chain couples TRBV28 to TRBJ1-5; D not certain. The ends were cut back, 4 bases at V and 7 bases at J, with 5 bases in the middle. Per the germline V gene, CDR1 is MDHEN and CDR2 is SYDVKM. The CDR3 is 11 amino acids. The CDR3 loop is CASSSKQPQHF. For the CDR3, the DNA is TGTGCCAGCAGTTCCAAACAGCCCCAGCATTTT.

The chain uses TRBV18 and TRBJ1-5; D is possibly TRBD1 (6 bases). Trimming took off 3 bases at V and 4 bases at J, with 16 bases between the two ends. CDR1 is KGHSH, CDR2 LQKENI, per germline. CDR3 length: 16 amino acids. The CDR3 is CASSPIPGTKNQPQHF. CDR3 nucleotides: TGTGCCAGCTCACCTATTCCCGGGACAAAAAATCAGCCCCAGCATTTT.

This CDR3 reads CASSPFQGDTEAFF. The CDR3 DNA follows: TGTGCCAGCAGCCCGTTTCAGGGGGACACTGAAGCTTTCTTT. The chain employs TRBV7-9 and TRBJ1-1; 7 bases align to TRBD1. The J segment lost 3 bases and the V segment lost 5 bases, leaving 6 bases of the junction unmatched. The CDR3 extends over 14 amino acids. Germline V gene data show CDR1 as SEHNR and CDR2 as FQNEAQ (reference sequence). Full variable domain (outside the CDR3, taken from reference TRBV7-9 and TRBJ1-1): DTGVSQNPRHKITKRGQNVTFRCDPISEHNRLYWYRQTLGQGPEFLTYFQNEAQLEKSRLLSDRFSAERPKGSFSTLEIQRTEQGDSAMYLCASSPFQGDTEAFFGQGTRLTVV.

Only a few counts were recorded for this clone. V is TRBV7-2 and J is TRBJ2-5; 11 bases line up with TRBD2. Losses at the gene ends were 1 base for V and 1 base for J; bases not matched to a gene: 11. The V gene's germline CDR1 is SGHTA and CDR2 FQGNSA. The CDR3 has 19 amino acids. DNA of the CDR3: TGTGCCAGCAGCTTAGAGAGAGGGGTTAGCGGGGGGGCCCAAGAGACCCAGTACTTC. Protein product: CASSLERGVSGGAQETQYF.